The entry below gives a single T cell receptor (beta chain) sequence along with its context. This record belongs to a study of T cells in women clearing cervical HPV infection. TCRdb's copy holds only in-frame clones and misses some; the assay was immunoSEQ multiplex PCR. The data show tens of thousands of clones, and the top ten clones hold approximately 2.5%. The TCR originated in a woman between 18 and 70 years old with a cervical HPV16 infection that either progressed to CIN3+ or cleared (not recorded which). Sequencing was done on a sample of blood buffy coat.

The part of the CDR3 DNA that was read is TGTGCCAGTAGTGCGGGACAGCCTAGCACAGATACC. It encodes CASSAGQPSTDT. The whole CDR3 protein reads CASSAGQPSTDTYTF. The chain links TRBV19 to TRBJ1-2; TRBD1 matches at 7 bases. The read gets to within 3 residues of the CDR3 end, and the germline J gene fills in the rest. This CDR3 is built from 15 residues. The germline gives CDR1 LNHDA, CDR2 SQIVND (reference sequence).